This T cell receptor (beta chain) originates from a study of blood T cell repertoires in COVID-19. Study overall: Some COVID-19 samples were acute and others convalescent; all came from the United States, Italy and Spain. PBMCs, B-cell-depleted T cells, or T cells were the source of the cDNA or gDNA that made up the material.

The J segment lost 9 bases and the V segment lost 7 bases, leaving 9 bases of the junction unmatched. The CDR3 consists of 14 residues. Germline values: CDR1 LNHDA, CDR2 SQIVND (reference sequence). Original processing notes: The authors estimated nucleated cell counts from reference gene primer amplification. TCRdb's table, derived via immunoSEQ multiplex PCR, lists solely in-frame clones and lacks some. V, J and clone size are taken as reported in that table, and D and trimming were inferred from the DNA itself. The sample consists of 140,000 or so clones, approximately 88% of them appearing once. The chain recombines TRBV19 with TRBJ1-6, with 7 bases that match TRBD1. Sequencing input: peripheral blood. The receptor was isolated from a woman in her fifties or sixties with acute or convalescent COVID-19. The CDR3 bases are TGTGCCAGTACCCTGACAGGGTCCGGTTCACCCCTCCACTTT. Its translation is CASTLTGSGSPLHF.